The 21 T cell receptor beta chains listed next were all sequenced from one sample in a study of CD8 T cells in Susac syndrome. The RNA, about 0.45 to 1 ug, was put through reverse transcription using random hexamers. Using its own MiXCR run on the immunoSEQ multiplex PCR reads, TCRdb lists one record per CDR3 protein. Found here are some 95,000 distinct CDR3 sequences, over 80% of them singletons; the top ten hold less than 0.35%. Sequences were obtained from CD8+ T cells from PBMCs. The source is a human donor in good health.

The chain joins TRBV3-1 to TRBJ2-6; D is unclear. This CDR3 region has 15 residues. Per germline, CDR1 LGHDT and CDR2 YNNKEL (reference sequence). Trimming cost V 6 bases and J 0 bases, with 9 bases left between them. As DNA, the CDR3 is TGTGCCAGCAGTCCCCTCCCCTCTGGGGCCAACGTCCTGACTTTC. Encoded protein: CASSPLPSGANVLTF. Supplemented by reference TRBV3-1 and TRBJ2-6, the full variable domain reads DTAVSQTPKYLVTQMGNDKSIKCEQNLGHDTMYWYKQDSKKFLKIMFSYNNKELIINETVPNRFSPKSPDKAHLNLHINSLELGDSAVYFCASSPLPSGANVLTFGAGSRLTVL.

The chain carries TRBV6-1 and TRBJ1-1; unclear D gene. CDR1 MNHNS and CDR2 SASEGT come from the germline V gene. This CDR3 region has 11 residues. V was clipped by 3 bases and J by 1 base, with 0 bases between them. For the CDR3, the DNA is TGTGCCAGCAGTGAGAACACTGAAGCTTTCTTT. It encodes CASSENTEAFF.

This chain's CDR3 is CASSLAEVAVGQETQYF. DNA of the CDR3: TGTGCCAGCAGTTTAGCGGAAGTAGCGGTTGGCCAAGAGACCCAGTACTTC. This rearrangement joins TRBV12-3 or TRBV12-4 to TRBJ2-5; a weak D match, TRBD2 (6 bases). This CDR3 spans 17 amino acids. With 0 bases removed from V and 1 base from J, the gap between germline ends came to 15 bases.

The gene calls are TRBV6-5 and TRBJ2-6; D perhaps matches TRBD2 (6 bases). CDR1 is MNHEY, CDR2 SVGAGI, per germline. The ends were cut back, 8 bases at V and 4 bases at J, with 15 bases in the middle. The CDR3 runs to 15 residues. In nucleotides, the CDR3 is TGTGCCAGCCGGGACTCTCAGTCGGGGGCCAACGTCCTGACTTTC. Translated: CASRDSQSGANVLTF.

This clonotype was seen a single time. The chain links TRBV29-1 to TRBJ1-1, with 8 bases lining up with TRBD1. Trimming cost V 6 bases and J 1 base; bases outside gene matches: 1. This CDR3 spans 12 amino acids. Per the germline V gene, CDR1 is SQVTM and CDR2 is ANQGSEA. The CDR3 loop reads CSVGQANTEAFF. The CDR3 nucleotides are TGCAGCGTGGGACAGGCGAACACTGAAGCTTTCTTT. Full variable domain (outside the CDR3, taken from reference TRBV29-1 and TRBJ1-1): SAVISQKPSRDICQRGTSLTIQCQVDSQVTMMFWYRQQPGQSLTLIATANQGSEATYESGFVIDKFPISRPNLTFSTLTVSNMSPEDSSIYLCSVGQANTEAFFGQGTRLTVV.

The genes are TRBV13 and TRBJ1-2, with D possibly TRBD1 on 5 matching bases. Germline CDR1 reads PRHDT; CDR2 reads FYEKMQ (reference sequence). The CDR3 runs 16 residues. V was shortened by 1 base and J by 0 bases, with 12 bases between the two germline ends. CDR3 DNA sequence: TGTGCCAGCAGCTTAGAGAGACAGACACCTAACTATGGCTACACCTTC. This codes for CASSLERQTPNYGYTF.

The genes are TRBV19 and TRBJ2-1, with D perhaps TRBD2 (6 bases). The germline V and J ends were trimmed by 7 bases and 7 bases, with 14 bases remaining between them. The CDR3 runs 13 residues. Germline values: CDR1 LNHDA, CDR2 SQIVND (reference sequence). The chain's CDR3 is CASTIGAGNEQFF. The CDR3 region has the DNA TGTGCCAGTACCATAGGGGCGGGGAATGAGCAGTTCTTC.

J is TRBJ2-1 and V is TRBV20-1, with 8 bases identical to TRBD1. CDR3 length: 12 residues. Germline CDR1 DFQATT, CDR2 SNEGSKA (reference sequence). The junction had 0 bases not matched to a gene; V was cut back by 3 bases and J by 5 bases. CDR3 nucleotide sequence: TGCAGTGCTAGGACAGGGGACAATGAGCAGTTCTTC. Translation gives CSARTGDNEQFF.

The chain has TRBV29-1 and TRBJ1-1, with D hard to call. V shed 1 base and J shed 10 bases, with 16 bases lying between them. CDR1 SQVTM and CDR2 ANQGSEA come from the germline V gene. The CDR3 contains 13 residues. The CDR3 region has the DNA TGCAGCGTTGAAGGCGAGGGTTCCTTTGGAGCTTTCTTT. It codes for CSVEGEGSFGAFF.

This clonotype occurred once. This chain connects TRBV19 to TRBJ1-2; unclear D gene. The V gene's germline CDR1 is LNHDA and CDR2 SQIVND (reference sequence). This CDR3 is 14 amino acids long. Trimming shortened V by 3 bases and J by 4 bases, and 12 bases separated the two germline ends. The CDR3 region has the DNA TGTGCCAGTAGTATCATGACAACCAGCTATGGCTACACCTTC. Translating gives CASSIMTTSYGYTF.

The chain recombines TRBV23-1 with TRBJ2-7, with TRBD2 matching over 8 bases. TRBV23-1 is an open reading frame, and its role is uncertain. The CDR3 consists of 13 residues. With V trimmed by 3 bases and J by 6 bases, 4 bases remained unmatched. The CDR3 region is CASSQWTSREQYF. In DNA form, the CDR3 reads TGCGCCAGCAGTCAGTGGACTAGCCGCGAGCAGTACTTC.

J is TRBJ2-7 and V is TRBV9; D perhaps matches TRBD2 (5 bases). The CDR3 length is 12 residues. In germline, CDR1 is SGDLS, CDR2 YYNGEE. V lost 4 bases and J lost 6, with 11 bases in between. DNA for the CDR3: TGTGCCAGCAGCTTCGACGGGATCGAGCAGTACTTC. Residues: CASSFDGIEQYF.

CDR3 in amino acids: CSVVRNMNTEAFF. The CDR3 nucleotides read TGCAGCGTTGTCAGGAATATGAACACTGAAGCTTTCTTT. The chain combines TRBV29-1 with TRBJ1-1; D gene uncertain. CDR3 length: 13 amino acids. Germline CDR1 is SQVTM and CDR2 is ANQGSEA. Trimming took 4 bases from V and 0 from J, leaving 9 bases between them.

This chain joins TRBV24-1 and TRBJ2-1; D might be TRBD1 (6 bases). V lost 5 bases and J lost 7, with 17 bases in between. This CDR3 is built from 15 residues. From germline, CDR1 is KGHDR and CDR2 SFDVKD. This CDR3 is CATSGKTGMPNEQFF. In DNA form, the CDR3 reads TGTGCCACCAGTGGAAAAACAGGGATGCCGAATGAGCAGTTCTTC.

This chain links TRBV29-1 with TRBJ2-4; the match to TRBD1 covers 12 bases. Germline-derived CDR1 and CDR2 are SQVTM and ANQGSEA. V dropped 3 bases and J dropped 5; count of bases not matched to a gene: 2. The CDR3 totals 14 residues. The CDR3 DNA reads TGCAGCGTTGACGGGACAGGGGGCCAAAACATTCAGTACTTC. Its translation: CSVDGTGGQNIQYF. Based on the CDR3 plus reference TRBV29-1 and TRBJ2-4, the full variable domain is SAVISQKPSRDICQRGTSLTIQCQVDSQVTMMFWYRQQPGQSLTLIATANQGSEATYESGFVIDKFPISRPNLTFSTLTVSNMSPEDSSIYLCSVDGTGGQNIQYFGAGTRLSVL.

The chain carries TRBV29-1 and TRBJ2-1; D remains ambiguous. Germline CDR1 reads SQVTM; CDR2 reads ANQGSEA. Trimming shortened V by 2 bases and J by 0 bases, and 8 bases separated the two germline ends. The CDR3 has 14 residues. The CDR3 spells CSVEQASSYNEQFF. CDR3 nucleotide sequence: TGCAGCGTTGAACAAGCATCCTCCTACAATGAGCAGTTCTTC.

This sequence joins TRBV19 and TRBJ1-2; D remains unclear. CDR3 length equals 13 residues. Germline V gives CDR1 LNHDA, CDR2 SQIVND (reference sequence). V was pared by 4 bases and J by 3 bases, with 9 bases between. The CDR3 loop reads CASSSKGYYGYTF. The CDR3 DNA reads TGTGCCAGTAGTAGCAAGGGATACTATGGCTACACCTTC.

J is TRBJ1-3 and V is TRBV4-2, with 7 positions matching TRBD1. The CDR3 runs to 15 residues. Looked up from germline, CDR1 is LGHNA and CDR2 is YNFKEQ. The V and J ends lost 0 bases and 2 bases, in that order; junction bases with no gene match: 1. The CDR3 DNA reads as TGTGCCAGCAGCCAAGAGGGACAGACTGGAAACACCATATATTTT. Translation: CASSQEGQTGNTIYF.

V is TRBV2 and J is TRBJ1-1; possibly TRBD1 for D (5 bases). Trimming pared 6 bases from V and 6 bases from J, leaving 11 bases between. Looked up from germline, CDR1 is SNHLY and CDR2 is FYNNEI. This CDR3 is built from 12 residues. The DNA of the CDR3 is TGTGCCAGCAGCGTTTGGGGCCCTGAAGCTTTCTTT. Its translation is CASSVWGPEAFF.

The rearrangement joins TRBV12-3 or TRBV12-4 to TRBJ2-3; 9 nucleotides agree with TRBD2. J gave up 4 bases and V 7 bases, and 6 bases lay outside the gene matches. The CDR3 is 14 amino acids. This chain's CDR3 is CASIPSGVADTQYF. CDR3 DNA: TGTGCCAGCATCCCTAGCGGGGTGGCAGATACGCAGTATTTT.

The chain employs TRBV5-1 and TRBJ1-5; the match to TRBD1 covers 7 bases. The germline gives CDR1 SGHRS, CDR2 YFSETQ. V dropped 4 bases and J dropped 3; count of bases not matched to a gene: 7. The CDR3 covers 15 residues. The CDR3 loop reads CASSPAGGVNQPQHF. The CDR3 DNA is TGCGCCAGCAGCCCAGCAGGGGGAGTCAATCAGCCCCAGCATTTT.